What follows are 4 T cell receptor beta chains derived from one specimen sequenced in a study of CXCR3-negative and CXCR3-positive naive CD8 T cells. Via 5' RACE with UMI labels, TRB cDNA libraries were prepared. TCRdb reanalyzed the 5' RACE reads, giving one entry per CDR3 protein sequence and no DNA. The table counts 45,000 or so distinct CDR3 sequences; 1.5% to 2% lies in the top ten. The sequencing input was naive CXCR3- CD8+ T cells from blood. Subset defined: CD45RO-CCR7+CD27+CD95- naive CD8+ T cells lacking CXCR3 (TNR3-). These receptors all stem from a human donor in good health. Some clones in this sample may be carry-over from other donors' samples.

This chain joins TRBV2 and TRBJ2-5; the TCRdb call, TRBD1, lacks DNA for checking. The CDR3 is 13 residues long. Germline V gene data show CDR1 as SNHLY and CDR2 as FYNNEI. The CDR3 here is CASRDRVGETQYF.

The gene calls are TRBV7-2 and TRBJ1-2; checking the TCRdb D call of TRBD1 is not possible without DNA. The CDR3 extends over 14 amino acids. Per germline, CDR1 SGHTA and CDR2 FQGNSA. The CDR3: CASSTPGAPYGYTF. The full variable domain, in which reference TRBV7-2 and TRBJ1-2 provide the parts outside the CDR3, is GAGVSQSPSNKVTEKGKDVELRCDPISGHTALYWYRQSLGQGLEFLIYFQGNSAPDKSGLPSDRFSAERTGGSVSTLTIQRTQQEDSAVYLCASSTPGAPYGYTFGSGTRLTVV.

The V call is TRBV6-5, the J call TRBJ2-1; the TCRdb call, TRBD1, lacks DNA for checking. From germline, CDR1 is MNHEY and CDR2 SVGAGI. CDR3 size: 14 residues. This chain's CDR3 is CASSYGQGCNEQFF.

The chain couples TRBV29-1 to TRBJ2-2; the TCRdb D gene call, TRBD2, has no DNA to confirm it. The CDR3 extends over 17 amino acids. Looked up from germline, CDR1 is SQVTM and CDR2 is ANQGSEA. CDR3 protein: CSVESWEGKTNTGELFF.